This TCR beta chain was identified during a study of blood T cell repertoires in COVID-19. Background on the study: Sites in the United States, Italy and Spain provided acute and convalescent COVID-19 samples. Nucleic acid was either cDNA or gDNA, and it came from T cells, B-cell-depleted T cells, or PBMCs.

In the original analysis: Nucleated cell number was recorded as an estimate derived from reference gene primer amplification. The method was immunoSEQ multiplex PCR; TCRdb's version includes in-frame clones alone and lacks a portion of them. V and J calls and clone size are copied from that table; D and trimming were computed from the DNA. The repertoire holds 85,000 to 95,000 clones, with more than 70% as singletons. CDR3 size: 14 residues. V lost 5 bases, J lost 1 base, and 11 bases lay in between. Germline-derived CDR1 and CDR2 are SGHTA and FQGTGA. The chain uses TRBV7-3 and TRBJ1-1; D perhaps matches TRBD1 (5 bases). Input material: peripheral blood. The receptor was isolated from a human donor in a cohort sampled during active COVID-19. CDR3 in amino acids: CASSPAGPNTEAFF. CDR3 nucleotides: TGTGCCAGCAGCCCGGCAGGGCCGAACACTGAAGCTTTCTTT.